These 32 T cell receptor beta chains share one sample of origin, sequenced in a study of vaccination and CD4 T cells after COVID-19. Sequencing of the DNA from cultured CD4+ T cells was carried out with the Oncomine TCR Beta short-read assay. Via MiXCR, TCRdb re-called the PCR reads, giving one row per CDR3 protein. The sample comprises around 19,000 distinct CDR3 sequences, around half of which are singletons, and about 12% rests with the top ten. Their antigens remain unidentified. The treatment is: roughly 10-day PBMC culture with coronavirus spike peptide pools or control peptides (ViraFEST assay). The material sequenced was CD4+ T cells from blood, cultured in vitro. These receptors were collected from a human donor who had recovered from COVID-19.

The chain carries TRBV20-1 and TRBJ1-5; D might be TRBD1 (6 bases). V was shortened by 6 bases and J by 7 bases, with 13 bases between the two germline ends. This CDR3 has 12 amino acids. CDR1 DFQATT and CDR2 SNEGSKA come from the germline V gene (reference sequence). The CDR3 DNA is TGCAGTGCCCGTCCTGGGGGCCAGCCCCAGCATTTT. Encoded protein: CSARPGGQPQHF.

This clonotype was counted a single time. This rearrangement joins TRBV19 to TRBJ2-5, with 11 bases that match TRBD1. With V trimmed by 4 bases and J by 2 bases, 6 bases remained unmatched. CDR3 length: 16 amino acids. Per germline, CDR1 LNHDA and CDR2 SQIVND (reference sequence). CDR3 nucleotide sequence: TGTGCCAGTAGTAGGACAGGGGGCAAGAATCAAGAGACCCAGTACTTC. Protein product: CASSRTGGKNQETQYF.

CDR3 sequence: CSASDRGGTEAFF. In DNA form, the CDR3 reads TGCAGTGCTAGTGACCGGGGAGGCACTGAAGCTTTCTTT. This chain connects TRBV20-1 to TRBJ1-1; D remains unclear. Germline lookup yields CDR1 DFQATT and CDR2 SNEGSKA (reference sequence). This CDR3 is 13 amino acids long. V lost 3 bases, J lost 4 bases, and 12 bases lay in between.

The gene calls are TRBV5-8 and TRBJ1-6; the D is unclear. V lost 3 bases to trimming and J lost 12 bases, with 10 bases between them. The CDR3 loop spans 12 amino acids. Germline V CDR1 and CDR2: SGHTS, YDEGEE. In DNA form, the CDR3 reads TGTGCCAGCAGCTCCCCCTTGGGACCCCTCCACTTT. This encodes CASSSPLGPLHF. Using reference TRBV5-8 and TRBJ1-6 for the parts outside the CDR3, the full variable domain is EAGVTQSPTHLIKTRGQQATLRCSPISGHTSVYWYQQALGLGLQFLLWYDEGEERNRGNFPPRFSGRQFPNYSSELNVNALELEDSALYLCASSSPLGPLHFGNGTRLTVT.

This clonotype was recorded a few times. The chain is built from TRBV15 and TRBJ1-5, with TRBD1 matching over 7 bases. The ends lost 0 bases at V and 4 bases at J; junction bases unmatched: 3. The CDR3 spans 15 residues. Germline values: CDR1 LNHNV, CDR2 YYDKDF (reference sequence). The DNA of the CDR3 is TGTGCCACCAGCAGAGATTCCAGGGGGAATCAGCCCCAGCATTTT. Translated, it gives CATSRDSRGNQPQHF.

This chain links TRBV20-1 with TRBJ1-2, with 7 bases fitting TRBD1. Germline lookup yields CDR1 DFQATT and CDR2 SNEGSKA (reference sequence). Trimming cost V 2 bases and J 0 bases; bases outside gene matches: 6. CDR3 length: 15 amino acids. CDR3 in amino acids: CSARPTGIANYGYTF. The CDR3 DNA sequence: TGCAGTGCTAGACCGACAGGGATAGCTAACTATGGCTACACCTTC.

The V and J genes are TRBV2 and TRBJ1-6, with 8 bases that match TRBD1. The germline V gene has CDR1 SNHLY and CDR2 FYNNEI. After removal of 5 bases from V and 0 bases from J, the junction contained 9 bases not matched to a gene. The CDR3 contains 18 residues. The CDR3 nucleotides are TGTGCCAGCAGTAAAGGGACAGGCTTTACCTCCTATAATTCACCCCTCCACTTT. Protein sequence: CASSKGTGFTSYNSPLHF.

V usage is TRBV20-1 and J usage is TRBJ1-1; the D is unclear. Germline assignment: CDR1 DFQATT and CDR2 SNEGSKA (reference sequence). V was cut by 3 bases and J by 4 bases, with 15 bases left in between. CDR3 size: 14 residues. The CDR3 DNA sequence: TGCAGTGCTAGCACGGGGATTCGCGGCACTGAAGCTTTCTTT. Translation: CSASTGIRGTEAFF.

The chain uses TRBV12-3 or TRBV12-4 and TRBJ1-5; a possible D gene is TRBD1 (6 bases). The CDR3 loop spans 16 amino acids. V was shortened by 1 base and J by 2 bases, with 12 bases between the two germline ends. CDR3 nucleotide sequence: TGTGCCAGCAGTTTAGGTTCGGCAGGGGGCAATCAGCCCCAGCATTTT. Encoded protein: CASSLGSAGGNQPQHF.

CDR3 residues: CAWSSRDGGYTF. As DNA, the CDR3 is TGTGCCTGGAGTTCCCGCGATGGTGGCTACACCTTC. The genes are TRBV30 and TRBJ1-2; D ambiguous. Germline V gene lookup returns CDR1 GTSNPN and CDR2 SVGIG (reference sequence). CDR3 length: 12 residues. V was shortened by 2 bases and J by 7 bases, with 11 bases between the two germline ends.

This chain uses TRBV6-2 or TRBV6-3 with TRBJ2-3; D gene ambiguous. Germline CDR1 reads MNHEY; CDR2 reads SVGEGT. With 2 bases removed from V and 4 bases from J, the gap between germline ends came to 13 bases. The CDR3 is 15 residues long. CDR3 bases: TGTGCCAGCAGTTACCACACTACTGGGGCAGATACGCAGTATTTT. Amino acids: CASSYHTTGADTQYF.

This clonotype was picked up a small number of times. The chain has TRBV20-1 and TRBJ1-1; 8 bases align to TRBD1. Per germline, CDR1 DFQATT and CDR2 SNEGSKA (reference sequence). This CDR3 region has 14 residues. V gave up 6 bases and J gave up 6 bases; unmatched junction bases: 12. CDR3 DNA: TGCAGTGCAACGACAGGACAGGGTGGGGCTGAAGCTTTCTTT. Its protein product is CSATTGQGGAEAFF.

This clonotype was recorded a few times. The rearrangement uses TRBV7-2 and TRBJ2-7; TRBD2 is a possible D gene (7 bases). The CDR3 has 15 residues. CDR1 and CDR2 (germline): SGHTA, FQGNSA. Trimming cost V 3 bases and J 0 bases, with 12 bases left between them. This CDR3 reads CASSFNGGPSYEQYF. CDR3 nucleotides: TGTGCCAGCAGCTTTAACGGGGGGCCCTCCTACGAGCAGTACTTC.

V usage is TRBV6-1 and J usage is TRBJ2-7; D gene ambiguous. The germline V gene encodes CDR1 MNHNS and CDR2 SASEGT. The CDR3 has 14 residues. Trimming removed 5 bases from V and 2 bases from J, with 13 bases in between. The CDR3 sequence is CASSRAVNTYEQYF. CDR3 in DNA: TGTGCCAGCAGTCGGGCGGTTAACACCTACGAGCAGTACTTC.

This CDR3 reads CASSEYGGPNEQFF. CDR3 nucleotides: TGTGCCAGCAGTGAATACGGTGGCCCCAATGAGCAGTTCTTC. The chain uses TRBV25-1 and TRBJ2-1; D gene ambiguous. Trimming pared 0 bases from V and 6 bases from J, leaving 9 bases between. This CDR3 has 14 residues. Germline V gene data show CDR1 as MGHDK and CDR2 as SYGVNS. Drawing the rest from reference TRBV25-1 and TRBJ2-1, the complete variable domain is EADIYQTPRYLVIGTGKKITLECSQTMGHDKMYWYQQDPGMELHLIHYSYGVNSTEKGDLSSESTVSRIRTEHFPLTLESARPSHTSQYLCASSEYGGPNEQFFGPGTRLTVL.

This clonotype came up a few times. V is TRBV18 and J is TRBJ2-2, with D perhaps TRBD1 (6 bases). V was clipped by 11 bases and J by 1 base, with 8 bases between them. This CDR3 comprises 12 residues. Per germline, CDR1 KGHSH and CDR2 LQKENI. CDR3 region: CAGQQNTGELFF. DNA for the CDR3: TGTGCCGGACAGCAGAACACCGGGGAGCTGTTTTTT.

This clonotype was found a few times. V gene TRBV20-1 combines with J gene TRBJ1-1; possible D gene TRBD1, 5 bases. CDR1 is DFQATT, CDR2 SNEGSKA, per germline (reference sequence). The CDR3 has 15 residues. Trimming left V 3 bases short and J 0 bases short, with 14 bases between. This CDR3 is CSASAGQLMNTEAFF. The CDR3 region has the DNA TGCAGTGCTAGTGCGGGGCAGCTGATGAACACTGAAGCTTTCTTT.

The V gene is TRBV19, the J gene TRBJ1-5; TRBD1 matches at 8 bases. After removal of 0 bases from V and 2 bases from J, the junction contained 6 bases not matched to a gene. Germline lookup yields CDR1 LNHDA and CDR2 SQIVND (reference sequence). The length of the CDR3 is 17 residues. This chain's CDR3 is CASSIDQGARGNQPQHF. The CDR3 nucleotides are TGTGCCAGTAGTATAGATCAGGGGGCGCGAGGCAATCAGCCCCAGCATTTT.

The J gene is TRBJ2-1, the V gene TRBV15; D is unclear. Germline V gene sequence: CDR1 LNHNV, CDR2 YYDKDF (reference sequence). The CDR3 loop spans 13 amino acids. V shed 1 base and J shed 9 bases, with 10 bases lying between them. DNA of the CDR3: TGTGCCACCAGCAGAGGTCGTGGGTCTGAGCAGTTCTTC. Amino acids: CATSRGRGSEQFF.

This chain links TRBV6-8 with TRBJ2-1; D not resolved. Per germline, CDR1 MNHGY and CDR2 SAAAGT. Between the trimmed V and J ends, which lost 5 bases and 8 bases, there was a span of 7 bases. This CDR3 has 11 amino acids. CDR3 amino acids: CASSPSHEQFF. In DNA, the CDR3 is TGTGCCAGCAGTCCTAGTCATGAGCAGTTCTTC.

This clonotype was seen a few times. The gene calls are TRBV28 and TRBJ2-7; D unclear. This CDR3 spans 11 amino acids. Trimming stripped 7 bases from V and 2 bases from J, with 6 bases between. Germline assignment: CDR1 MDHEN and CDR2 SYDVKM. CDR3 sequence (DNA): TGTGCCAGCAAGGCTGCCTACGAGCAGTACTTC. It is translated as CASKAAYEQYF.

This clonotype showed up just a few times. J is TRBJ1-2 and V is TRBV19; D possibly corresponds to TRBD1 (6 bases). V was clipped by 6 bases and J by 1 base, with 12 bases between them. The CDR3 runs to 14 residues. Germline CDR1 and CDR2: LNHDA and SQIVND (reference sequence). As DNA, the CDR3 is TGTGCCAGTAGAGAAGGGGGAAGTAACTATGGCTACACCTTC. Amino acids: CASREGGSNYGYTF.

This clonotype has just one count. The chain uses TRBV12-3 or TRBV12-4 and TRBJ2-3; 10 positions agree with TRBD2. The CDR3 contains 14 residues. V lost 7 bases, J lost 4 bases, and 5 bases stayed unmatched. This CDR3 is CASTQAGGSDTQYF. CDR3 sequence (DNA): TGTGCCAGCACCCAAGCGGGAGGGTCAGATACGCAGTATTTT.

The chain uses TRBV4-2 and TRBJ1-3; perhaps TRBD1 as D (5 bases). Between the trimmed V and J ends, which lost 2 bases and 1 base, there was a span of 9 bases. From germline, CDR1 is LGHNA and CDR2 YNFKEQ. This CDR3 spans 15 amino acids. The CDR3 region has the DNA TGTGCCAGCAGCCAACCACAGGATTCTGGAAACACCATATATTTT. Its protein product is CASSQPQDSGNTIYF.

V and J are TRBV19 and TRBJ1-1; 7 nucleotides agree with TRBD1. Trimming at V came to 5 bases and at J to 4 bases, leaving 4 bases not matched to a gene. CDR3 length: 13 amino acids. CDR1 is LNHDA, CDR2 SQIVND, per germline (reference sequence). The CDR3 is CASSLDRVTEAFF. The CDR3 DNA reads TGTGCCAGTAGTCTCGACAGGGTCACTGAAGCTTTCTTT.

The sample holds a few counts of this clonotype. This rearrangement joins TRBV21-1 to TRBJ1-3. TRBV21-1 is assigned pseudogene status. CDR3 length equals 12 residues. CDR3 sequence reads: CASAFSGNTIYF. CDR3 nucleotide sequence: TGTGCCAGCGCCTTCTCTGGAAACACCATATATTTT.

This clonotype was seen more than once but under ten times. V gene TRBV6-1 combines with J gene TRBJ2-7, with unresolved D. V lost 4 bases and J 2 bases, leaving 12 bases between the germline ends. CDR1 is MNHNS and CDR2 is SASEGT in the germline V gene. The CDR3 loop spans 14 amino acids. Here the CDR3 reads CASSAGLEPYEQYF. In DNA form, the CDR3 reads TGTGCCAGCAGTGCCGGCCTAGAACCCTACGAGCAGTACTTC.

This rearrangement joins TRBV19 to TRBJ1-5, with a weak D call TRBD1 (6 bases). CDR3 length: 15 amino acids. Trimming pared 11 bases from V and 0 bases from J, leaving 17 bases between. CDR1 and CDR2 from the germline V gene are LNHDA and SQIVND (reference sequence). The CDR3 DNA reads as TGTGCCGTGGGAGGGGGAACGAATAGCAATCAGCCCCAGCATTTT. It codes for CAVGGGTNSNQPQHF. The entire variable domain, with the rest obtained from reference TRBV19 and TRBJ1-5, is as follows: DGGITQSPKYLFRKEGQNVTLSCEQNLNHDAMYWYRQDPGQGLRLIYYSQIVNDFQKGDIAEGYSVSREKKESFPLTVTSAQKNPTAFYLCAVGGGTNSNQPQHFGDGTRLSIL.

This chain joins TRBV5-4 and TRBJ2-7, with D tentatively TRBD2 (6 bases). This CDR3 spans 15 amino acids. CDR1 is SGHNT and CDR2 is YYREEE in the germline V gene (reference sequence). Trimming shortened V by 3 bases and J by 0 bases, and 13 bases separated the two germline ends. CDR3 sequence: CASSSFGSYSYEQYF. The DNA for the CDR3 is TGTGCCAGCAGCTCGTTCGGGAGCTACTCCTACGAGCAGTACTTC.

For the CDR3, the DNA is TGTGCCAGCAAACTGGGAGCAGGGTCTCAGAACACTGAAGCTTTCTTT. Its translation: CASKLGAGSQNTEAFF. The rearrangement links TRBV5-5 to TRBJ1-1; D may be TRBD1 (5 bases). V dropped 6 bases and J dropped 1 base, with 19 bases sitting between them. The CDR3 spans 16 residues. CDR1 and CDR2 (germline): SGHKS, YYEKEE (reference sequence).

This clonotype appeared a few times. This chain joins TRBV2 and TRBJ2-7, with 9 nucleotides matching TRBD1. The CDR3 extends over 15 amino acids. V was pared by 4 bases and J by 5 bases, with 9 bases of the junction left unmatched. The germline V gene encodes CDR1 SNHLY and CDR2 FYNNEI. CDR3 nucleotides: TGTGCCAGCAGTGCATCCCGGGACAGGGTCCACGAGCAGTACTTC. Its protein is CASSASRDRVHEQYF.

This chain uses TRBV7-9 with TRBJ2-3; TRBD1 or TRBD2 may be the D gene (5 bases each). Germline CDR1 is SEHNR and CDR2 is FQNEAQ (reference sequence). This CDR3 spans 14 amino acids. Trimming cost V 4 bases and J 3 bases, with 11 bases left between them. CDR3 bases: TGTGCCAGCAGCTGGGGTGGGGGTACAGATACGCAGTATTTT. Protein product: CASSWGGGTDTQYF.